The sequence of this TCR beta chain was determined in a study of a mutant IDH1 vaccine in newly diagnosed glioma (dated by TCRdb to the early 2020s). Some background on the complete study: Eight vaccinations were administered to patients in weeks 1, 3, 5, 7, 11, 15, 19 and 23, corresponding to visits V03 through V10. Peripheral blood was collected at six visits: V03 (baseline), V05, V07, V10, V12 and V13. Longitudinal TCRB deep sequencing was done for some 25 treated patients, wherever samples were available for exploratory analyses. Before enrollment, patients had received standard therapy of radiotherapy alone, temozolomide alone, or radiochemotherapy with temozolomide; most received the combination. Of the 25 to 35 patients who were treated, around 62% were male and about 40% were female, and the mean age was roughly 40 years. Vaccination started 4-6 weeks after radiotherapy alone, or was given together with temozolomide cycles in the groups whose treatment included chemotherapy. Study-level results and caveats: Pseudoprogression seemed to be unrelated to changes in the top peripheral T cell clonotypes found by TCRB sequencing. Across multiple MHC alleles, vaccine-induced immune responses were seen in 93.3% of patients. Availability determined which PBMC samples were chosen for TCRB deep sequencing. According to the authors, sample limitations meant that analyses of patient blood samples could not be reproduced.

The protocol used for the library was the immunoSEQ multiplex PCR assay. Following the manufacturer's protocol, the hsTCRB Kit was used to amplify rearranged TCR beta chain sequences. TCRB libraries were sequenced on an Illumina MiSeq. On the study's bioinformatics: The proprietary platform of the kit vendor was used for demultiplexing, trimming and gene mapping. TCRdb retrieved this table from immuneACCESS and kept in-frame rearrangements only. Not all clones are present; in checked studies, unresolved V genes account for under half, and no reason is known for the remainder. V and J calls and clone size follow that table, whereas D and trimming were derived from the DNA. In this sample the table shows fewer than 35,000 clones, nearly 90% of which occur a single time. Of the sample, less than 25% falls within the top ten clones. According to the study, the label for this sample's time point signals: week 11, during vaccination. Each vaccine dose was 300 ug of a 20-mer mutant IDH1 peptide in Montanide, given subcutaneously with topical imiquimod. The donors had newly diagnosed IDH1-mutant astrocytomas of WHO grade 3 or 4 that showed loss of nuclear ATRX. The samples were drawn from NOA16, a multicentre, single-arm, open-label phase I trial in Germany that tested a mutant IDH1 peptide vaccine in humans for the first time. Genomic DNA for TCRB sequencing was isolated from EDTA blood with the DNeasy Blood and Tissue Kit.

On this clone itself: This receptor's antigen is unknown. The sample holds no much larger clone one base away, and base qualities are not on file.

V is pruned by 0 bases and J by 3 bases, leaving 2 bases of the junction without a gene match. Taken from the germline V gene (reference sequence), the CDR1 and CDR2 loops are GTSNPN and SVGIG. Spanning cysteine to phenylalanine, the CDR3 consists of 14 amino acids. CDR3 DNA is the only sequence kept; it has 42 bases, read in frame from the first base. This TCR derives from a man between 18 and 29 years old with glioma. The V and J segments used are TRBV30 and TRBJ1-1, with 9 bases matching TRBD1. Material: PBMCs, obtained from a glioma patient whose treatment included an IDH1 peptide vaccine. The CDR3 region has the sequence CAWSVGTGYTEAFF. The DNA sequence reads TGTGCCTGGAGTGTGGGGACAGGGTACACTGAAGCTTTCTTT.